The clone carrying this TCR beta chain turned up a few times. The assay was immunoSEQ multiplex PCR, and TCRdb's table has in-frame clones only and misses some. The sample contains 150,000 or so clones, over 75% of which appear only once. The V gene's germline CDR1 is GTSNPN and CDR2 SVGIG (reference sequence). Between the trimmed V and J ends, which lost 2 bases and 6 bases, there was a span of 11 bases. This CDR3 region has 13 residues. This sample is drawn from a study of blood T cell repertoires in COVID-19. The clonotype was recovered from a middle-aged woman with acute COVID-19. The V gene is TRBV30, the J gene TRBJ1-5; D not certain. The material sequenced was PBMCs or T cells enriched from blood (not recorded which). Here the CDR3 reads CAWSLEPGQPQHF. The DNA for the CDR3 is TGTGCCTGGAGTCTCGAACCCGGTCAGCCCCAGCATTTT.